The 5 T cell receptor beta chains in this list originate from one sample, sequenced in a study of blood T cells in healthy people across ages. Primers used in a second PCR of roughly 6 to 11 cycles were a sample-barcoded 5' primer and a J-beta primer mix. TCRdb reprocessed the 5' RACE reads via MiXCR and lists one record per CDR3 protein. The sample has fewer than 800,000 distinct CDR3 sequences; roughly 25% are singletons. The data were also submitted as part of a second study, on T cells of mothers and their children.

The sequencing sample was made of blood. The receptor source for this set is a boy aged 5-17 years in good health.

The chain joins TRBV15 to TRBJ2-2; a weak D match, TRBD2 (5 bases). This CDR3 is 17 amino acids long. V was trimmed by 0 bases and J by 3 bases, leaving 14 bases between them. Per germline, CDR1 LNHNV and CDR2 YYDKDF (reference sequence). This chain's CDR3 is CATSREYFGLHTGELFF. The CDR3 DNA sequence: TGTGCCACCAGCAGAGAATATTTTGGACTCCACACCGGGGAGCTGTTTTTT.

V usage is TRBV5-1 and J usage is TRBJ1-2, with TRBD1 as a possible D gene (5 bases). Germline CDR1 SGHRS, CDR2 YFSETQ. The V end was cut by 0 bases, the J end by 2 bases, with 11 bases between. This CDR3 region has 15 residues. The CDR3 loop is CASSLDLRQNYGYTF. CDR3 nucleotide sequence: TGCGCCAGCAGCTTGGACCTAAGACAGAACTATGGCTACACCTTC. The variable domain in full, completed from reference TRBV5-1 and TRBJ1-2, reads KAGVTQTPRYLIKTRGQQVTLSCSPISGHRSVSWYQQTPGQGLQFLFEYFSETQRNKGNFPGRFSGRQFSNSRSEMNVSTLELGDSALYLCASSLDLRQNYGYTFGSGTRLTVV.

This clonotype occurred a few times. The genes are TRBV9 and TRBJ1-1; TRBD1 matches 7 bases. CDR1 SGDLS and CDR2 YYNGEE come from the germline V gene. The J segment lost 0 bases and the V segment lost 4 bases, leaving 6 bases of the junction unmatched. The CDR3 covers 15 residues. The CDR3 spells CASSPGGALNTEAFF. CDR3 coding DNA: TGTGCCAGCAGCCCAGGGGGGGCCCTGAACACTGAAGCTTTCTTT.

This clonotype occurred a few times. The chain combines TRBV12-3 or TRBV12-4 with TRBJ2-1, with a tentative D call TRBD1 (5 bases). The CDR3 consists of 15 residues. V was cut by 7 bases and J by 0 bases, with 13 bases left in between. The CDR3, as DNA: TGTGCCAGCACCTGGGGCCCACACTCCTACAATGAGCAGTTCTTC. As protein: CASTWGPHSYNEQFF.

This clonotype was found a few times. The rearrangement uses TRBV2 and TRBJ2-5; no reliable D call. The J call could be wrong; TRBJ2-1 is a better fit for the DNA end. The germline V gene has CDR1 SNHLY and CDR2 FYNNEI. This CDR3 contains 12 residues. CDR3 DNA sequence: TGTGCCACTCTGTGGGTAGACAATGAGCAGTTCTTC. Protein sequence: CATLWVDNEQFF.